The subject of this entry is one TCR beta chain. No antigen is known for it. This sample was taken from a study of shared clonotypes between healthy human individuals. Study-wide background: Each donor's CD4 naive and CD4 memory cells filled three plates apiece, CD8 naive two, and CD8 memory one. The study's findings and limits: Rarefaction showed sorted-subset sequencing was incomplete despite large depth.

Profiled with immunoSEQ multiplex PCR; TCRdb holds only in-frame clones, not every one. The sample has about 800,000 clones; approximately 96% are singletons. Only CD45RO-negative cells positively selected for CCR7 counted as naive CD8 cells, so terminally differentiated effector memory CD45RA+ cells were excluded. The TCR sequence derives from a man aged 30 to 45 in good health. Sequencing was performed on naive CD8+ T cells sorted from blood.

CDR3 nucleotide sequence: TGCAGCGTTGACCGACTCCAACTAGCGGGTTACACAGATACGCAGTATTTT. It translates to CSVDRLQLAGYTDTQYF. The V and J genes are TRBV29-1 and TRBJ2-3; 9 bases fit TRBD2. This CDR3 spans 17 amino acids. The J segment lost 2 bases and the V segment lost 3 bases, leaving 12 bases of the junction unmatched. In germline, CDR1 is SQVTM, CDR2 ANQGSEA.